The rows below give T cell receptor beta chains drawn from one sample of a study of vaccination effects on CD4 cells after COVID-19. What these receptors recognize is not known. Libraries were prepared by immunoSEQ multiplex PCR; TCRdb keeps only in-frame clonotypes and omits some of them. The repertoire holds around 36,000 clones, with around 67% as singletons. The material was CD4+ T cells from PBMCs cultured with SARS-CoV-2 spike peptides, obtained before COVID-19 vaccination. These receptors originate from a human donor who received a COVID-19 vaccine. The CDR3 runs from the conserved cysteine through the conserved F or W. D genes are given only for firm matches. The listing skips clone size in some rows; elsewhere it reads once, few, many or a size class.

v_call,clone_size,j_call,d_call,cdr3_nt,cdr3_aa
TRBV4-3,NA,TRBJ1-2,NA,TGCGCCAGCAGCCAAGATTTTACAGCCCCTAACTATGGCTATACCTTC,CASSQDFTAPNYGYTF
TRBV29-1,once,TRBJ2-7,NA,TGCAACCCCCGAAGGTCCGAGCAGTACTTC,CNPRRSEQYF
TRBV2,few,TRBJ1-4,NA,TGTGCCAGCCGCCAGTACAGGGAGGAAAAACTGTTTTTT,CASRQYREEKLFF
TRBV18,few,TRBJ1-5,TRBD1,TGTGCCAGCTCCACCACGCACAGGGGAGGGCAGCCCCAGCATTTT,CASSTTHRGGQPQHF
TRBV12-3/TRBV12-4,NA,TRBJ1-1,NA,TGTGCCAGCACCCCTGGCACTGAAGCTTTCTTT,CASTPGTEAFF
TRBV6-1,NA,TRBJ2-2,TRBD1,TGTGCCAGCAGTGAAAGAAAGATCCGGCGGCAGGGGGTGACCGGGGAGCTGTTTTTT,CASSERKIRRQGVTGELFF
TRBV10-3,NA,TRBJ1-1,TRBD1,TGTGCCATCAGTTCCCCAGGGGGAGGGAACACTGAAGCTTTCTTT,CAISSPGGGNTEAFF
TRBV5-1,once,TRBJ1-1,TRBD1,TGCGCCAGCAGCTTGGACACAGGGGGAGGCACTGAAGCTTTCTTT,CASSLDTGGGTEAFF
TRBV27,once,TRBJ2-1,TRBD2,TGTGCCAGCAGTCCCCGGACTAGCGGGAGGGTATACAATGAGCAGTTCTTC,CASSPRTSGRVYNEQFF
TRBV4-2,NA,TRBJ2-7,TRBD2,TGTGCCAGCAGCCAAGGGCTAGCGGGAGGCTACGAGCAGTACTTC,CASSQGLAGGYEQYF
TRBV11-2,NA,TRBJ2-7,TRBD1,TGTGCCAGCAGCTTAGGCGGGACAGGGGGCGGATACGAGCAGTACTTC,CASSLGGTGGGYEQYF
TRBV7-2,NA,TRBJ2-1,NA,TGTGCCAGCAGCTTAGCGGGAGACGTGACCTACAATGAGCAGTTCTTC,CASSLAGDVTYNEQFF
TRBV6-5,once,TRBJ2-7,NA,TGTGCCAGCAGCCTCACTGTCTATGAGGACGAGCAGTACTTC,CASSLTVYEDEQYF
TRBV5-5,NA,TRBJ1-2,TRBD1,TGTGCCAGCAGCCAGGGGGCTAACTATGGCTACACCTTC,CASSQGANYGYTF
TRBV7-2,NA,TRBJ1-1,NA,TGTGCCAGCAGCTTAGGGTCCATCAGGGTCACTGAAGCTTTCTTT,CASSLGSIRVTEAFF
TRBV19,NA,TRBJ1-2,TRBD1,TGTGCCAGTAGTTCGACAGGGCCGCTAGGCTACACCTTC,CASSSTGPLGYTF
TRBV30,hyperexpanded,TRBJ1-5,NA,TGTGCCTGGAGTGTAACCCTGAATCAGCCCCAGCATTTT,CAWSVTLNQPQHF
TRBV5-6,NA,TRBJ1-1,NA,TGTGCCAGCAGCTTGGCCGGGGGGTGGACTGAAGCTTTCTTT,CASSLAGGWTEAFF
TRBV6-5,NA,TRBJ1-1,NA,TGTGCCAGCAGTTCCCTACGAAGGAACACTGAAGCTTTCTTT,CASSSLRRNTEAFF
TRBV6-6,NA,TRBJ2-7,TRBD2,TGTGCCAGCAGCCTTACCAGCGCTAGCGGGAGGCTAAAGACCCTCTACGAGCAGTACTTC,CASSLTSASGRLKTLYEQYF
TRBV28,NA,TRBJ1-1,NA,TGTGCCAGCAGCCCAAACGACAGGTCCACTGAAGCTTTCTTT,CASSPNDRSTEAFF
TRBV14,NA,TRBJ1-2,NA,TGTGCCAGCAGCCACCTTGGGAGGGGCTACACCTTC,CASSHLGRGYTF
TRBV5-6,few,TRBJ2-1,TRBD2,TGTGCCAGCAGCAATAGCGGGGGGGCCAGGGGGGAGCAGTTCTTC,CASSNSGGARGEQFF
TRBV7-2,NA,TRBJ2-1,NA,TGTGCCAGCAGCCTCAATTCCAATGAGCAGTTCTTC,CASSLNSNEQFF
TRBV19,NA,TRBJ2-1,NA,TGTGCCAGTAGAAATATCGGGACTCTCCACCATGAGCAGTTCTTC,CASRNIGTLHHEQFF
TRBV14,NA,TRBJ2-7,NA,TGTGCCAGCAGCCAATTTAGGGGGGCTAAGGTAGACGAGCAGTACTTC,CASSQFRGAKVDEQYF
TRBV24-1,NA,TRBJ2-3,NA,TGTGCCACCAGTGATTTAACGCAGGAGACTAGCACAGATACGCAGTATTTT,CATSDLTQETSTDTQYF
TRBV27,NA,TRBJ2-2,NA,TGTGCCAGCAGTTTACAGCAGAACACCGGGGAGCTGTTTTTT,CASSLQQNTGELFF
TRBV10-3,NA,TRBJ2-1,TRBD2,TGTGCCATCACCGGAGCGGGAGGGCGATCCGATGAGCAGTTCTTC,CAITGAGGRSDEQFF
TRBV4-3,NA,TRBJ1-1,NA,TGCGCCAGCAGCCAAGATGGGGGGCCCCAGCGAGAGGCTTTCTTT,CASSQDGGPQREAFF
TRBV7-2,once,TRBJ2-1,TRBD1,TGTGCCAGCAGCTTAGCTCAACAGGGGGTGCGGGAGCAGTTCTTC,CASSLAQQGVREQFF
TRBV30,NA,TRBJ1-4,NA,TGTGCCTGGAGTGGTCCTAATGAAAAACTGTTTTTT,CAWSGPNEKLFF
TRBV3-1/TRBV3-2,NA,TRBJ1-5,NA,TGTGCCAGCAGCCAAGTTGGGGGAGAGCAGCCCCAGCATTTT,CASSQVGGEQPQHF
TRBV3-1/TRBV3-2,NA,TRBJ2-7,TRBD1,TGTGCCAGCAGCCCTAGGGGACAGGGCTACGAGCAGTACTTC,CASSPRGQGYEQYF
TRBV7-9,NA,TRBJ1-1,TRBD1,TGTGCCGTCCCCTCTCGGACAGGAGGAATGAACACTGAAGCTTTCTTT,CAVPSRTGGMNTEAFF
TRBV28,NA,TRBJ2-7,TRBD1,TGTGCCAGCAGTCGCCCCGGGACAGTCCCCTACGAGCAGTACTTC,CASSRPGTVPYEQYF
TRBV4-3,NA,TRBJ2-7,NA,TGCGCCAGCAGCCAAGAATGGACCTCCGGGTACGAGCAGTACTTC,CASSQEWTSGYEQYF
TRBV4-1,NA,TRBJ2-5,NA,TGCGCCAGCAGCCAAGGGACGGACACTCAAGAGACCCAGTACTTC,CASSQGTDTQETQYF
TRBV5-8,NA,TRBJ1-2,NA,TGTGCCAGCAGCTTAAGACACATCTATGGCTACACCTTC,CASSLRHIYGYTF
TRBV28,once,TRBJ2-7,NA,TGTGCCAGCAGTTTGACAGACTACGAGCAGTACTTC,CASSLTDYEQYF
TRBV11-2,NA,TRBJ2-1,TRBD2,TGTGCCAGCAGCTTCCGGACTAGCGGGGCCAATGAGCAGTTCTTC,CASSFRTSGANEQFF
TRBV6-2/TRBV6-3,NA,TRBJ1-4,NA,TGTGCCAGCAGTGGAGCGGTTGAAAAACTGTTTTTT,CASSGAVEKLFF
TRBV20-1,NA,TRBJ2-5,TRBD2,TGCAGTGCTAGTTCTTCGGGGGGGACCCAGTACTTC,CSASSSGGTQYF
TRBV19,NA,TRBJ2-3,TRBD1,TGTGCCAGTGAGGACAGGCGGCTGCTGGATACGCAGTATTTT,CASEDRRLLDTQYF
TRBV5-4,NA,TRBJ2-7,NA,TGTGCCAGCAGCTTGGCCGGGGGGCCCCTCTCCTACGAGCAGTACTTC,CASSLAGGPLSYEQYF
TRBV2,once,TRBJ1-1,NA,TGTGCCAGCAGTGAAGTAGGGAGCACTGAAGCTTTCTTT,CASSEVGSTEAFF
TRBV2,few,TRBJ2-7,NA,TGTGCCAGCTGGCCCCAAGCTGAGCCCTACGAGCAGTACTTC,CASWPQAEPYEQYF
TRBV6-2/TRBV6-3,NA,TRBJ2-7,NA,TGTGCCAGCAGTTACGGGGTTTATAAAGGGAATCACTACGAGCAGTACTTC,CASSYGVYKGNHYEQYF
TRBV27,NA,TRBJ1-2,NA,TGTGCCAGCAGTTTGGGCAGAAACTATGGCTACACCTTC,CASSLGRNYGYTF
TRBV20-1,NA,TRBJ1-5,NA,TGCAGTGCTAGTTTATCCGTGGGGGGCAATCAGCCCCAGCATTTT,CSASLSVGGNQPQHF
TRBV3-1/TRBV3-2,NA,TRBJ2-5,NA,TGTGCCAGCAGCCAATCAAGGGCGGAGTACTTC,CASSQSRAEYF
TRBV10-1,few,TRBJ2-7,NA,TGCGCCAGCAGCCCGTCCTACGAGCAGTACTTC,CASSPSYEQYF
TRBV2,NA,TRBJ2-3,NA,TGTGCCAGCAGTGATATCACAGATACGCAGTATTTT,CASSDITDTQYF
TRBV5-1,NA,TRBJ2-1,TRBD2,TGCGCCAGCAGCTTGACCCGAGGGCGGGAGCCCTACAATGAGCAGTTCTTC,CASSLTRGREPYNEQFF